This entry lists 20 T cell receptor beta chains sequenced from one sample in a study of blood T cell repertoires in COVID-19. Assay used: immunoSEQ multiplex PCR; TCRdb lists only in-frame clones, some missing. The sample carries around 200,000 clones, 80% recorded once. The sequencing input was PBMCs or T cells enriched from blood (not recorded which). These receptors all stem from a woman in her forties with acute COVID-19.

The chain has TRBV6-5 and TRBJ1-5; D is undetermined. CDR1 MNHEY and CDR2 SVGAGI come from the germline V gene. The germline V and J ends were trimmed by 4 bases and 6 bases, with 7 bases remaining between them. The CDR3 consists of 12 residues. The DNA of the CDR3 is TGTGCCAGCAGTTCGGGGAGTCAGCCCCAGCATTTT. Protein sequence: CASSSGSQPQHF.

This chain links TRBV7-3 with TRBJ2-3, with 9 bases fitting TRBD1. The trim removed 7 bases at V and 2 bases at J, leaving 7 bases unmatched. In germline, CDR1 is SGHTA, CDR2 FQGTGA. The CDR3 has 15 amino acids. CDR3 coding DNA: TGTGCCAGCAATCCGGGACAGGGCCTCACAGATACGCAGTATTTT. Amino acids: CASNPGQGLTDTQYF.

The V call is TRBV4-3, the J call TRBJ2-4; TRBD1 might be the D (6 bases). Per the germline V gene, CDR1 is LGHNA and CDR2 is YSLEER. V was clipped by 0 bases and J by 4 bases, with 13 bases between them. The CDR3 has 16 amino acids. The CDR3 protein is CASSQEGGIGKNIQYF. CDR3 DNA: TGCGCCAGCAGCCAAGAAGGGGGTATAGGTAAAAACATTCAGTACTTC.

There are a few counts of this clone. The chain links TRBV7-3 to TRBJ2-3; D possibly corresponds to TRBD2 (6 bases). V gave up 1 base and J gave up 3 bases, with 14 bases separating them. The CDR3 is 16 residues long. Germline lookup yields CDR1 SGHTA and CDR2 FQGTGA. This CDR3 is CASSLMGVGGTDTQYF. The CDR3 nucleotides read TGTGCCAGCAGCTTAATGGGCGTCGGGGGAACAGATACGCAGTATTTT. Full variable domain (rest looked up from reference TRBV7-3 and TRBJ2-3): GAGVSQTPSNKVTEKGKYVELRCDPISGHTALYWYRQSLGQGPEFLIYFQGTGAADDSGLPNDRFFAVRPEGSVSTLKIQRTERGDSAVYLCASSLMGVGGTDTQYFGPGTRLTVL.

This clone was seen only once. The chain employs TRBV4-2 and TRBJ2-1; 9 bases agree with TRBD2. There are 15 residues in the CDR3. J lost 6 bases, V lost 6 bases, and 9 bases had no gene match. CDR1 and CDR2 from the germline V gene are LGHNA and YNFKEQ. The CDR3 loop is CASRRGLATGNEQFF. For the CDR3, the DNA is TGTGCCAGCAGACGGGGACTAGCCACGGGCAATGAGCAGTTCTTC.

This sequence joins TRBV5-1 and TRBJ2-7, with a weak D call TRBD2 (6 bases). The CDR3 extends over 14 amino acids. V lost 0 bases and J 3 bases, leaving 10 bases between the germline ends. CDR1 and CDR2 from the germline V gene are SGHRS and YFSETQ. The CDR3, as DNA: TGCGCCAGCAGCTTGGACGGGAGACGCTACGAGCAGTACTTC. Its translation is CASSLDGRRYEQYF.

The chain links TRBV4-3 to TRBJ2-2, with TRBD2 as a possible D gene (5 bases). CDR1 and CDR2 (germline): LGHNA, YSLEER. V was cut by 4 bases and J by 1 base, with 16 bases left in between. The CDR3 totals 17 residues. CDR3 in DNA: TGCGCCAGCAGCCCGTCGAGGGTCCCCCTGAACACCGGGGAGCTGTTTTTT. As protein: CASSPSRVPLNTGELFF.

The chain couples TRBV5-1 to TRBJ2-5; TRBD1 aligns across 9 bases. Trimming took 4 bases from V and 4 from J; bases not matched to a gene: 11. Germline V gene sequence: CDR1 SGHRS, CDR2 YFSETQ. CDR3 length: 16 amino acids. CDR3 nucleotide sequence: TGCGCCAGCAGCCCCCCGGGACAGGGAAGTGGAGAGACCCAGTACTTC. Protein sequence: CASSPPGQGSGETQYF.

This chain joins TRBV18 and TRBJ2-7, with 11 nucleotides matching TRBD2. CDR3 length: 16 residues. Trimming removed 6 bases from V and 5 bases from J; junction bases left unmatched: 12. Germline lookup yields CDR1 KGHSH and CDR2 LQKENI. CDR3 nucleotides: TGTGCCAGCTCTTCCCGGTCCACTAGCGGGAGCCACGAGCAGTACTTC. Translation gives CASSSRSTSGSHEQYF.

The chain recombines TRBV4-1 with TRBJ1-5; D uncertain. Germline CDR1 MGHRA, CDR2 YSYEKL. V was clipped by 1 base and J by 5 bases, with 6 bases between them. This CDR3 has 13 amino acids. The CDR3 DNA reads TGCGCCAGCAGCCAAGGGCTTTATCAGCCCCAGCATTTT. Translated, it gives CASSQGLYQPQHF.

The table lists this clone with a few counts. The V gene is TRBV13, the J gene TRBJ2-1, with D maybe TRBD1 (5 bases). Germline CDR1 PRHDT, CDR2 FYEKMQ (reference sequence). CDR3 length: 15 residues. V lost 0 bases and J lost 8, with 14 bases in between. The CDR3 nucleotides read TGTGCCAGCAGCTTAGGCAATCGTCAAGGGGATGAGCAGTTCTTC. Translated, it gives CASSLGNRQGDEQFF.

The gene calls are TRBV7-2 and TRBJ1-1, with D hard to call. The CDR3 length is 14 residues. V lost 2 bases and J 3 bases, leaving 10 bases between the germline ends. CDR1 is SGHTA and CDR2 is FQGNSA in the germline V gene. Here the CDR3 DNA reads TGTGCCAGCAGCTTAAGAGGGCGCGACACTGAAGCTTTCTTT. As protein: CASSLRGRDTEAFF.

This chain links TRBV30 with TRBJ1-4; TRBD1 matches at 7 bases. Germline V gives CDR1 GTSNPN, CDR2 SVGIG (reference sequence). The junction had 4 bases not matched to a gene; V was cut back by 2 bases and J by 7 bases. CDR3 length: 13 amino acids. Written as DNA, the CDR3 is TGTGCCTGGAGTAGAGGGGGCGTTGAAAAACTGTTTTTT. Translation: CAWSRGGVEKLFF.

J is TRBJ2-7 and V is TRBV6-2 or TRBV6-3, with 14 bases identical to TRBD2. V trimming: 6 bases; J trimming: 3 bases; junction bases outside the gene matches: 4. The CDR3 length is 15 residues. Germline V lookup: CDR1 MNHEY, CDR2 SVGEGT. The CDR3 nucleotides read TGTGCCAGCAGCAGGACTAGCGGGGGGCTCTACGAGCAGTACTTC. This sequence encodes CASSRTSGGLYEQYF.

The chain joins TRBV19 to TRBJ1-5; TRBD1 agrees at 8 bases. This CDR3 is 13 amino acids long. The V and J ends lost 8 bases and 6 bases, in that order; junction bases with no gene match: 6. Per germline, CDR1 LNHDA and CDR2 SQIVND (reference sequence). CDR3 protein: CASGQGVVQPQHF. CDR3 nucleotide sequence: TGTGCCAGTGGACAGGGTGTCGTTCAGCCCCAGCATTTT.

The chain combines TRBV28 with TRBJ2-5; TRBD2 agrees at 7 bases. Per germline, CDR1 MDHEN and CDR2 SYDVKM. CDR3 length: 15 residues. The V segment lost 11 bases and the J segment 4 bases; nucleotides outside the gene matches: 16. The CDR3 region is CASERAGAGRETQYF. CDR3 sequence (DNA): TGTGCCTCAGAGCGGGCGGGAGCAGGTCGAGAGACCCAGTACTTC.

CDR3 sequence reads: CASSLSSAGGNYGYTF. In DNA form, the CDR3 reads TGTGCCAGCAGTTTATCGTCGGCAGGGGGCAACTATGGCTACACCTTC. V and J are TRBV27 and TRBJ1-2; 8 bases line up with TRBD1. V shed 0 bases and J 2 bases; nucleotides not matched to a gene: 5. Germline V gene lookup returns CDR1 MNHEY and CDR2 SMNVEV (reference sequence). The CDR3 is made up of 16 amino acids.

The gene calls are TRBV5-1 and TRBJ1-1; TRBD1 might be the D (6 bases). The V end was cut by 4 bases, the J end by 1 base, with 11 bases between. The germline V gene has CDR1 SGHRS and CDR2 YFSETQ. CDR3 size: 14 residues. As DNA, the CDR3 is TGCGCCAGCAGCATGTTACAGGGGAACACTGAAGCTTTCTTT. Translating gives CASSMLQGNTEAFF.

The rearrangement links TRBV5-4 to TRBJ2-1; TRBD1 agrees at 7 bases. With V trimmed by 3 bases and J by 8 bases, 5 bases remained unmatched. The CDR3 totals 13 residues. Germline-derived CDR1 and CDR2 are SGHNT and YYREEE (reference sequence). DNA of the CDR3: TGTGCCAGCAGCTCAGACAGGGTCCATGAGCAGTTCTTC. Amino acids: CASSSDRVHEQFF. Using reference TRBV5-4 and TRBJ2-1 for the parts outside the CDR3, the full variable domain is ETGVTQSPTHLIKTRGQQVTLRCSSQSGHNTVSWYQQALGQGPQFIFQYYREEENGRGNFPPRFSGLQFPNYSSELNVNALELDDSALYLCASSSDRVHEQFFGPGTRLTVL.

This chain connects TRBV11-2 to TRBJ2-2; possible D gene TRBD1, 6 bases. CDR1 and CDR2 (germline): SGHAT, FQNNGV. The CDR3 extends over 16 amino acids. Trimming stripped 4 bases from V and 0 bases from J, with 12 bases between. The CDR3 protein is CASSSWTETNTGELFF. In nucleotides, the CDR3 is TGTGCCAGCAGCTCATGGACAGAAACGAACACCGGGGAGCTGTTTTTT.